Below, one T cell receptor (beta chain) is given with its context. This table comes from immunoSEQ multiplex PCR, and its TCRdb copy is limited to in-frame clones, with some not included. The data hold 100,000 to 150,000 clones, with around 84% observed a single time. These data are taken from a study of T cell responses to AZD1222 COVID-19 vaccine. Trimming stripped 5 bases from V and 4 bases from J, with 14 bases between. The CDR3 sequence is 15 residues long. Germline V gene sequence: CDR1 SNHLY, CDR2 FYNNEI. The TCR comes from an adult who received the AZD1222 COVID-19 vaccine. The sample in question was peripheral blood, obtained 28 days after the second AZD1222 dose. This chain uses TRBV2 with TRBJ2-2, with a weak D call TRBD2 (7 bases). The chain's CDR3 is CASSPGGLGTGELFF. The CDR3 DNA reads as TGTGCCAGCAGTCCGGGGGGCCTTGGCACCGGGGAGCTGTTTTTT.